The present T cell receptor (beta chain) was sequenced within a study of OX40 agonist ivuxolimab in advanced cancers. Across the study: Partial responses occurred in three patients (one hepatocellular carcinoma, two cutaneous melanoma).

If patients had autoimmune disease history or systemic immunosuppression, they were excluded. CDR1 is PRHDT, CDR2 FYEKMQ, per germline (reference sequence). The CDR3 extends over 14 amino acids. V was pared by 5 bases and J by 4 bases, with 12 bases between. Assay: immunoSEQ multiplex PCR; the TCRdb copy retains only in-frame clones and omits some. Among some 83,000 clones listed, 75% to 95% were seen once. General observations from the study: At 0.1 to 3.0 mg/kg, clonal expansion of CD4+ and CD8+ blood T cells had occurred by week 6.

As for this clone: The antigen is not known.

The source of this sequence is an adult with an advanced solid tumor such as melanoma, head and neck, liver or kidney cancer. The gene calls are TRBV13 and TRBJ2-4; D may match TRBD1 or TRBD2 (5 bases each). The sample here was CD4+ or CD8+ T cells sorted from blood, taken in a trial of the OX40 agonist ivuxolimab. The CDR3 nucleotides are TGTGCCAGCAGCCCGACCGGGACGAAAAACATTCAGTACTTC. It translates to CASSPTGTKNIQYF.